A selection of T cell receptor beta chains follows, all from one sample in a study of T cell clonotyping in hematopoietic cell transplantation. Sequenced by immunoSEQ multiplex PCR; TCRdb stores in-frame clones only, minus some. The sample gives roughly 10,000 clones, approximately 88% of which show up once; around 38% is in the top ten. The specimen comprised PBMCs, sampled 180 days after allogeneic stem cell transplant. These receptors were obtained from a male patient between 60 and 69 years old who had an allogeneic stem cell transplant from an unrelated donor, so the T cells may come from the graft donor. Some clones in this sample may be carry-over from other donors' samples. The CDR3 runs from the conserved cysteine through the conserved F or W. A D gene is named only where the DNA matches it firmly. Clone size is not always given. Where it is, it says once, few, many or a class for expanded clones.

TRBV5-1	TRBJ1-3	TRBD1	-	TGCGCCAGCAGCCCGTACCAGGGGGTTGGTGGAAACACCATATATTTT	CASSPYQGVGGNTIYF
TRBV4-2	TRBJ1-5	-	-	TGTGCCAGCAGCCAAGTTCTGGACTATAGCAATCAGCCCCAGCATTTT	CASSQVLDYSNQPQHF
TRBV7-2	TRBJ2-7	-	-	TGTGCCAGCAGCTTAGCGAGATGGGGAGGAGCCTACGAGCAGTACTTC	CASSLARWGGAYEQYF
TRBV2	TRBJ1-6	-	-	TGTGCCAGCAGTGAAGCGCCCCTGCGGATTTCACCCCTCCACTTT	CASSEAPLRISPLHF
TRBV5-1	TRBJ2-7	-	-	TGCGCCAGCAGCGAGGGACCGGGCTACGAGCAGTACTTC	CASSEGPGYEQYF
TRBV29-1	TRBJ2-7	TRBD1	-	TGCAGCGTTGGACAGGGGGCAATCGAGCAGTACTTC	CSVGQGAIEQYF
TRBV2	TRBJ1-5	TRBD1	-	TGTGCCAGCAGTTGGACAGGGTCAAATCAGCCCCAGCATTTT	CASSWTGSNQPQHF
TRBV7-9	TRBJ1-1	-	few	TGTGCCAGCGCCCCCTGGGGTCCCACTGAAGCTTTCTTT	CASAPWGPTEAFF
TRBV5-5	TRBJ1-3	TRBD1	few	TGTGCCAGCAGCTTTGGGACAGGTACAGTTGGAAACACCATATATTTT	CASSFGTGTVGNTIYF
TRBV7-2	TRBJ1-5	-	-	TGTGCCAGCAGCTCAGGGATTAATCAGCCCCAGCATTTT	CASSSGINQPQHF
TRBV5-6	TRBJ1-2	-	-	TGTGCCAGCAGCGCCCTAGTGGGGATTAATGGCTACACCTTC	CASSALVGINGYTF
TRBV6-5	TRBJ1-2	-	-	TGTGCCAGCAGTTACTCTAGGACAGAATACACCTTC	CASSYSRTEYTF
TRBV19	TRBJ2-5	-	-	TGTGCCAGTAGTAAGTCGGGGCCGACGGAGACCCAGTACTTC	CASSKSGPTETQYF
TRBV4-3	TRBJ2-6	TRBD1	-	TGCGCCAGCAGCCAAGAACGCCGGACAGGGCTCTCTGGGGCCAACGTCCTGACTTTC	CASSQERRTGLSGANVLTF